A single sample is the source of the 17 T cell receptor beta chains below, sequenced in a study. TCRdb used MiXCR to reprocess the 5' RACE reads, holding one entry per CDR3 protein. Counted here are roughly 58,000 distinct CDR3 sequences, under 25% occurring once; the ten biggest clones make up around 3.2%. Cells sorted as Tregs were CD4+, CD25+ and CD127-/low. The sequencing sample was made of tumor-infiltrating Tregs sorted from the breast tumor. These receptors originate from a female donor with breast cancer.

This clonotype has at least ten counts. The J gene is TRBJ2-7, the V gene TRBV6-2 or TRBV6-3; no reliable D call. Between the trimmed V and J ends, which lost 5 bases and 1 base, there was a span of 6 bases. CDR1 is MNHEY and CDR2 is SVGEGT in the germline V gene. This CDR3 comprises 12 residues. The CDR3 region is CASSDGSYEQYF. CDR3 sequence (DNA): TGTGCCAGCAGTGACGGATCCTACGAGCAGTACTTC.

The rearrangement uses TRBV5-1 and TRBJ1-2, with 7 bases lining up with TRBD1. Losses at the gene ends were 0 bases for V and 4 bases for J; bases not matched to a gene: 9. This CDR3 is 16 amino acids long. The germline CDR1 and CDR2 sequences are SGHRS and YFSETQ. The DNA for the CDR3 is TGCGCCAGCAGCTTGGGGGGCCAGGGGGAAGGCTATGGCTACACCTTC. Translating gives CASSLGGQGEGYGYTF.

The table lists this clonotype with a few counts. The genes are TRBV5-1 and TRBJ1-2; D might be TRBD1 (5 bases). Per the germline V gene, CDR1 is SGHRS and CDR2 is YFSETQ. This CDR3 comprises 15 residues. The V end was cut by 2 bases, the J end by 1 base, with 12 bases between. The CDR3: CASSFTGDFNYGYTF. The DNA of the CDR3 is TGCGCCAGCAGCTTTACAGGAGACTTTAACTATGGCTACACCTTC.

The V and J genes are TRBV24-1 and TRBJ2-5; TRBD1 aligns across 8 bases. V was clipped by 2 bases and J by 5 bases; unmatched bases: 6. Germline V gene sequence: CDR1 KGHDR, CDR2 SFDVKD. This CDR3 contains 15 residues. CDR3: CATSDSRTGLETQYF. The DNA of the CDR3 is TGTGCCACCAGTGATTCCAGGACAGGGCTGGAGACCCAGTACTTC.

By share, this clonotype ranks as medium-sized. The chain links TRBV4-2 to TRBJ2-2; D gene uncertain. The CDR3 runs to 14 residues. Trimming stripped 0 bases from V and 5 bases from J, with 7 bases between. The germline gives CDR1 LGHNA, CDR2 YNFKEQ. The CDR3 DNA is TGTGCCAGCAGCCAAGAGCCGGAGACCGGGGAGCTGTTTTTT. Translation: CASSQEPETGELFF.

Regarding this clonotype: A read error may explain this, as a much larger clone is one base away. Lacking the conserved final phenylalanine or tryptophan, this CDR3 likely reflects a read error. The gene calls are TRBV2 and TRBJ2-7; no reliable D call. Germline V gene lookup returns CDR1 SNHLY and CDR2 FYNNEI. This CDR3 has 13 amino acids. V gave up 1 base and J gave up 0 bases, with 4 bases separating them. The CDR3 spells CASSEGPSYEQYY. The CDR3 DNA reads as TGTGCCAGCAGTGAAGGCCCCTCCTACGAGCAGTACTAC.

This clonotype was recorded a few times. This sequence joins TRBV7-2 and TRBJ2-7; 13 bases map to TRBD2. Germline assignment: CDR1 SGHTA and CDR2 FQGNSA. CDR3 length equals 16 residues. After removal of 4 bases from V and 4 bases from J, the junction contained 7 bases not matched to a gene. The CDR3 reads CASSSGTSGAQYEQYF. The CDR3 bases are TGTGCCAGCAGCTCGGGGACTAGCGGGGCCCAATACGAGCAGTACTTC.

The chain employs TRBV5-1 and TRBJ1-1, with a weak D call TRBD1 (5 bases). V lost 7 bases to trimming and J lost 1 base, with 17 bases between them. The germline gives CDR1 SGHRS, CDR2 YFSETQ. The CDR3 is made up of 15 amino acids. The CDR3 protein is CASGPRDLTNTEAFF. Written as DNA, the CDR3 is TGCGCCAGCGGACCGCGGGACCTCACGAACACTGAAGCTTTCTTT.

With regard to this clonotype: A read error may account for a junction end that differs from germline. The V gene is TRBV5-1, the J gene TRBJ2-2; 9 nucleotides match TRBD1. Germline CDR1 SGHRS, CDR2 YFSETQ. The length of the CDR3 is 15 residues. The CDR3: CASSWDRANAGELFF. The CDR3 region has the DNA TGCGCCAGCAGCTGGGACAGGGCGAACGCCGGGGAGCTGTTTTTT.

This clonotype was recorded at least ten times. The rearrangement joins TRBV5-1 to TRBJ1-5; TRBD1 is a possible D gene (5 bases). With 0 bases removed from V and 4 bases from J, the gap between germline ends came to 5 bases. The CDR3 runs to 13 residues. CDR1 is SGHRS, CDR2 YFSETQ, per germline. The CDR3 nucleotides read TGCGCCAGCAGCTTGGACAGGAATCAGCCCCAGCATTTT. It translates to CASSLDRNQPQHF. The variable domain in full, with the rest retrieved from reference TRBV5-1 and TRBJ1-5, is KAGVTQTPRYLIKTRGQQVTLSCSPISGHRSVSWYQQTPGQGLQFLFEYFSETQRNKGNFPGRFSGRQFSNSRSEMNVSTLELGDSALYLCASSLDRNQPQHFGDGTRLSIL.

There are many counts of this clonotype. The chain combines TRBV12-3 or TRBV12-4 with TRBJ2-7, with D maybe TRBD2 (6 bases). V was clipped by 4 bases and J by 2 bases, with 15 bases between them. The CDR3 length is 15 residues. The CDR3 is CASSSAGGGTYEQYF. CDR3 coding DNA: TGTGCCAGCAGTTCTGCGGGTGGCGGGACCTACGAGCAGTACTTC.

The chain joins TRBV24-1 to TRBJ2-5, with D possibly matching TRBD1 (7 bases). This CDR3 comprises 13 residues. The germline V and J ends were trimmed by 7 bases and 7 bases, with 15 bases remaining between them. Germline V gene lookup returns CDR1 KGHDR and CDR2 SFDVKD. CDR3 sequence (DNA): TGTGCCACCAGCTCAGGGGGGATAGGGACCCAGTACTTC. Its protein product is CATSSGGIGTQYF.

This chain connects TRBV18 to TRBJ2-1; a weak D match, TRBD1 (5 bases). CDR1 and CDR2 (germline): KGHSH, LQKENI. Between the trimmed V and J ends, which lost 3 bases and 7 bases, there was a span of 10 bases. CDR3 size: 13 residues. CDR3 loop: CASSPNQGNEQFF. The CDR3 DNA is TGTGCCAGCTCACCGAACCAGGGAAATGAGCAGTTCTTC.

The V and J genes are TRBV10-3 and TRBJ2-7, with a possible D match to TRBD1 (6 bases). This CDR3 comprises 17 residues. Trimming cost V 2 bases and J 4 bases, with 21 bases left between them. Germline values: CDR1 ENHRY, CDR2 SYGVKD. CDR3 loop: CAISELKGTPPFYEQYF. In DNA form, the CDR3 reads TGTGCCATCAGTGAGCTTAAGGGGACACCCCCCTTTTACGAGCAGTACTTC.

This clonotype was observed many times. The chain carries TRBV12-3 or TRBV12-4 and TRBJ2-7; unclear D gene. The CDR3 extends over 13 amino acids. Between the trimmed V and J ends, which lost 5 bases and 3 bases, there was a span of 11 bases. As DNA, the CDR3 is TGTGCCAGCAGTACCCCCGCCGGCTACGAGCAGTACTTC. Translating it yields CASSTPAGYEQYF.

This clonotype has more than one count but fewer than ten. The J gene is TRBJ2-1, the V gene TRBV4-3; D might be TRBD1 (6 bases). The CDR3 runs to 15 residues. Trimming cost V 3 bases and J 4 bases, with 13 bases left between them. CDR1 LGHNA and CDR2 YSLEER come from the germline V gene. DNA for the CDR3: TGCGCCAGCAGCCAGGGAACGGACAGTTACAATGAGCAGTTCTTC. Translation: CASSQGTDSYNEQFF.

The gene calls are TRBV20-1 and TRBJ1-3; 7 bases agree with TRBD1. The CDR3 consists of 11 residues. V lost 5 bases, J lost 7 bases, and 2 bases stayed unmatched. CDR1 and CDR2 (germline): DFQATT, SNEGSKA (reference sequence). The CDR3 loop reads CSAAGGNTIYF. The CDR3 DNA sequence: TGCAGTGCTGCAGGGGGGAACACCATATATTTT.